The next 24 T cell receptor beta chains were all read from a single sample in a study of regulatory and conventional T cells in RAG deficiency. Genomic DNA came from blood conventional CD4+ T cells gated CD25-low CD127-high. TCRdb keeps only in-frame clones here, not all; method: immunoSEQ multiplex PCR. Here the sample spans over 10,000 clones, 85% to 95% being singletons. This same sample was also taken into another study, of regulatory T cells. This second study notes: Primers: 52 TRBV forward and 13 TRBJ reverse.

Sequenced sample: CD4+ effector T cells sorted from blood. All receptors come from a human donor in good health.

The chain links TRBV2 to TRBJ1-2; D is unresolved. The V end was cut by 4 bases, the J end by 3 bases, with 9 bases between. The CDR3 covers 13 residues. Germline assignment: CDR1 SNHLY and CDR2 FYNNEI. CDR3 in amino acids: CASSVRLDYGYTF. CDR3 DNA sequence: TGTGCCAGCAGTGTCCGACTGGACTATGGCTACACCTTC.

The chain recombines TRBV2 with TRBJ1-4; weak D call: TRBD1 (6 bases). The CDR3 is 13 residues long. V was cut by 8 bases and J by 4 bases, with 11 bases left in between. Germline assignment: CDR1 SNHLY and CDR2 FYNNEI. The CDR3 nucleotides are TGTGCCAGCCACCGGGACAATAATGAAAAACTGTTTTTT. It codes for CASHRDNNEKLFF.

The chain uses TRBV2 and TRBJ2-1, with a possible D match to TRBD2 (5 bases). The CDR3 is 14 amino acids. Per the germline V gene, CDR1 is SNHLY and CDR2 is FYNNEI. Trimming took 6 bases from V and 2 from J, leaving 11 bases between them. CDR3 sequence (DNA): TGTGCCAGCAGCGGGAACTCGCCCTACAATGAGCAGTTCTTC. Encoded protein: CASSGNSPYNEQFF.

The J gene is TRBJ1-6, the V gene TRBV7-9, with no clear D. This CDR3 comprises 17 residues. Trimming cost V 6 bases and J 7 bases, with 22 bases left between them. Germline assignment: CDR1 SEHNR and CDR2 FQNEAQ (reference sequence). This CDR3 reads CASSHYPDRGWNSPLHF. The CDR3 DNA reads as TGTGCCAGCAGTCACTACCCTGACCGGGGTTGGAATTCACCCCTCCACTTT.

The V gene is TRBV18, the J gene TRBJ1-4, with unresolved D. Trimming took 3 bases from V and 8 from J, leaving 13 bases between them. Germline-derived CDR1 and CDR2 are KGHSH and LQKENI. The CDR3 contains 14 residues. This CDR3 is CASSPMAEQEKLFF. For the CDR3, the DNA is TGTGCCAGCTCACCGATGGCAGAACAGGAAAAACTGTTTTTT.

In DNA, the CDR3 is TGCGCCAGCAGCTTGGGTGAAGGGGGACAGGGGGACAAAAACATTCAGTACTTC. The encoded protein is CASSLGEGGQGDKNIQYF. J is TRBJ2-4 and V is TRBV5-1; TRBD1 matches 11 bases. The CDR3 contains 18 residues. Per the germline V gene, CDR1 is SGHRS and CDR2 is YFSETQ. J gave up 3 bases and V 0 bases, and 8 bases lay outside the gene matches.

The V call is TRBV28, the J call TRBJ2-7; 9 bases fit TRBD1. Germline CDR1 and CDR2: MDHEN and SYDVKM. The junction had 0 bases not matched to a gene; V was cut back by 6 bases and J by 3 bases. The CDR3 is 12 residues long. CDR3 sequence: CASRDRGYEQYF. The CDR3, as DNA: TGTGCCAGCAGGGACAGGGGCTACGAGCAGTACTTC.

This chain joins TRBV2 and TRBJ1-2; no firm D call. Per germline, CDR1 SNHLY and CDR2 FYNNEI. There are 13 residues in the CDR3. V lost 6 bases to trimming and J lost 8 bases, with 16 bases between them. For the CDR3, the DNA is TGTGCCAGCAGCTACGGACCTCCGTCGGGCTACACCTTC. Translated: CASSYGPPSGYTF.

V and J are TRBV28 and TRBJ1-2; TRBD1 might be the D (5 bases). Deletions cut 6 bases from V and 6 bases from J, with 20 bases between. Germline-derived CDR1 and CDR2 are MDHEN and SYDVKM. The CDR3 covers 15 residues. In nucleotides, the CDR3 is TGTGCCAGCAGCCTAACTAATACGGGACTGCATGGCTACACCTTC. Amino acids: CASSLTNTGLHGYTF.

The rearrangement joins TRBV27 to TRBJ1-5; 11 nucleotides agree with TRBD1. This CDR3 has 15 residues. Germline V gene data show CDR1 as MNHEY and CDR2 as SMNVEV (reference sequence). V was clipped by 6 bases and J by 6 bases; unmatched bases: 7. CDR3 DNA: TGTGCCAGCAGAAGGACAGGGGGCATGGGTCAGCCCCAGCATTTT. It specifies CASRRTGGMGQPQHF.

This clone was found once. The V and J genes are TRBV6-5 and TRBJ1-2; unclear D gene. V gave up 5 bases and J gave up 2 bases, with 9 bases separating them. The CDR3 consists of 13 residues. The V gene's germline CDR1 is MNHEY and CDR2 SVGAGI. The CDR3 region has the DNA TGTGCCAGCAGTGAAAACAGAAACTATGGCTACACCTTC. Its translation: CASSENRNYGYTF.

The chain combines TRBV5-1 with TRBJ1-2, with D maybe TRBD1 (6 bases). The V end lost 5 bases, the J end lost 4 bases, and 15 bases lay between the germline ends. Germline lookup yields CDR1 SGHRS and CDR2 YFSETQ. The CDR3 spans 14 residues. The CDR3 nucleotides are TGCGCCAGCAGACCTACGACAGGTTCCTATGGCTACACCTTC. Protein: CASRPTTGSYGYTF.

The chain couples TRBV5-4 to TRBJ2-5; TRBD1 matches at 7 bases. CDR1 and CDR2 (germline): SGHNT, YYREEE (reference sequence). The CDR3 consists of 14 residues. Losses at the gene ends were 4 bases for V and 5 bases for J; bases not matched to a gene: 8. In nucleotides, the CDR3 is TGTGCCAGCAGCCAAGGGACAGCCTCGGAGACCCAGTACTTC. Translated: CASSQGTASETQYF.

This clone was counted once. The chain employs TRBV2 and TRBJ1-2, with D possibly matching TRBD1 (6 bases). Germline V gene lookup returns CDR1 SNHLY and CDR2 FYNNEI. The V gene lost 10 bases and the J gene lost 7 bases, with 13 bases spanning the gap. CDR3 length equals 11 residues. CDR3 protein: CATRDIPGYTF. The CDR3 bases are TGTGCCACCCGGGACATTCCTGGCTACACCTTC.

CDR3 coding DNA: TGTGCCAGCAGCTCGGGACTAGCGGGAGGCGGGGGCCCAGATACGCAGTATTTT. Protein: CASSSGLAGGGGPDTQYF. This chain links TRBV9 with TRBJ2-3; 15 bases map to TRBD2. Unmatched junction bases numbered 10, after V lost 4 bases and J lost 4 bases. The CDR3 runs to 18 residues. The germline V gene has CDR1 SGDLS and CDR2 YYNGEE. Filled out from reference TRBV9 and TRBJ2-3, the complete variable domain reads DSGVTQTPKHLITATGQRVTLRCSPRSGDLSVYWYQQSLDQGLQFLIQYYNGEERAKGNILERFSAQQFPDLHSELNLSSLELGDSALYFCASSSGLAGGGGPDTQYFGPGTRLTVL.

The J gene is TRBJ1-6, the V gene TRBV30, with 12 bases fitting TRBD1. V was pared by 1 base and J by 7 bases, with 5 bases of the junction left unmatched. CDR1 and CDR2 from the germline V gene are GTSNPN and SVGIG (reference sequence). This CDR3 has 16 residues. CDR3 DNA: TGTGCCTGGAGTGGGGGACAGGGGGCTGGGAATTCACCCCTCCACTTT. Translating gives CAWSGGQGAGNSPLHF. The complete variable domain, with remaining parts taken from reference TRBV30 and TRBJ1-6, reads SQTIHQWPATLVQPVGSPLSLECTVEGTSNPNLYWYRQAAGRGLQLLFYSVGIGQISSEVPQNLSASRPQDRQFILSSKKLLLSDSGFYLCAWSGGQGAGNSPLHFGNGTRLTVT.

This clone was seen more than once but under ten times. The junction departs from the called germline gene at one end, perhaps through a read error. This rearrangement joins TRBV7-9 to TRBJ1-4, with TRBD1 matching over 8 bases. Germline values: CDR1 SEHNR, CDR2 FQNEAQ (reference sequence). The CDR3 totals 14 residues. The CDR3 reads CASSLDRGEEKLFF. CDR3 coding DNA: TGTGCCAGCAGTTTAGACAGGGGAGAAGAAAAACTGTTTTTT.

The chain links TRBV10-3 to TRBJ1-1; TRBD1 agrees at 7 bases. Germline trimming cut 3 bases from V and 1 base from J; bases unmatched to any gene: 5. The CDR3 length is 15 residues. Germline assignment: CDR1 ENHRY and CDR2 SYGVKD. This CDR3 reads CAISDPGQQNTEAFF. The CDR3 bases are TGTGCCATCAGTGATCCGGGACAGCAGAACACTGAAGCTTTCTTT.

This chain links TRBV7-9 with TRBJ2-1; 9 bases are a match to TRBD2. The CDR3 spans 15 residues. Trimming removed 7 bases from V and 2 bases from J; junction bases left unmatched: 6. Germline V gene lookup returns CDR1 SEHNR and CDR2 FQNEAQ (reference sequence). The CDR3 coding sequence is TGTGCCAGCACACCGGGCGGGGGGGCCTACAATGAGCAGTTCTTC. Translating it yields CASTPGGGAYNEQFF. Based on the CDR3 plus reference TRBV7-9 and TRBJ2-1, the full variable domain is DTGVSQNPRHKITKRGQNVTFRCDPISEHNRLYWYRQTLGQGPEFLTYFQNEAQLEKSRLLSDRFSAERPKGSFSTLEIQRTEQGDSAMYLCASTPGGGAYNEQFFGPGTRLTVL.

The chain recombines TRBV6-5 with TRBJ2-7, with D unclear. Trimming pared 8 bases from V and 3 bases from J, leaving 11 bases between. The CDR3 runs 12 residues. Per germline, CDR1 MNHEY and CDR2 SVGAGI. The CDR3 nucleotides are TGTGCCAGCGTCGGTGGCCGCTACGAGCAGTACTTC. This sequence encodes CASVGGRYEQYF.

CDR3: CASSEPGQTTNEKLFF. The CDR3 DNA sequence: TGTGCCAGCAGTGAACCGGGACAGACAACTAATGAAAAACTGTTTTTT. V is TRBV6-1 and J is TRBJ1-4; 7 positions match TRBD1. V lost 2 bases, J lost 0 bases, and 3 bases stayed unmatched. CDR1 is MNHNS, CDR2 SASEGT, per germline. The CDR3 length is 16 residues.

V is TRBV5-1 and J is TRBJ2-1; TRBD2 is a possible D gene (5 bases). Trimming removed 3 bases at V and 2 bases at J, with 15 bases between. This CDR3 is 16 amino acids long. The germline V gene has CDR1 SGHRS and CDR2 YFSETQ. The CDR3 spells CASSSNPGVTYNEQFF. In DNA form, the CDR3 reads TGCGCCAGCAGCTCCAACCCCGGGGTTACCTACAATGAGCAGTTCTTC.

The gene calls are TRBV28 and TRBJ1-2, with D hard to call. Trimming removed 3 bases at V and 3 bases at J, with 11 bases between. CDR3 length equals 14 residues. The germline V gene has CDR1 MDHEN and CDR2 SYDVKM. The CDR3 reads CASSFGRFDYGYTF. In DNA, the CDR3 is TGTGCCAGCAGTTTCGGCAGGTTTGACTATGGCTACACCTTC.

The chain recombines TRBV5-6 with TRBJ1-2, with D unclear. Between the trimmed V and J ends, which lost 3 bases and 0 bases, there was a span of 9 bases. The CDR3 has 14 residues. The germline CDR1 and CDR2 sequences are SGHDT and YYEEEE. CDR3 DNA sequence: TGTGCCAGCAGCTGGACCCAGTCTAACTATGGCTACACCTTC. It encodes CASSWTQSNYGYTF.